The 20 T cell receptor beta chains below come from one sample, sequenced in a study of blood T cell repertoires in COVID-19. The data were produced by immunoSEQ multiplex PCR, yet TCRdb's version contains in-frame clones alone and is incomplete. This sample yields 300,000 to 400,000 clones, of which around four fifths are seen a single time; almost 3% belongs to the top ten. Specimen: peripheral blood. Receptor source: a young man with active or convalescent COVID-19.

V usage is TRBV9 and J usage is TRBJ1-6; TRBD1 aligns across 9 bases. V lost 2 bases to trimming and J lost 10 bases; unmatched junction nucleotides: 10. The CDR3 contains 16 residues. CDR1 is SGDLS, CDR2 YYNGEE, per germline. CDR3 nucleotides: TGTGCCAGCAGCGTGGATGCGGGACAGGGACAGTCACCCCTCCACTTT. This translates into CASSVDAGQGQSPLHF.

This clone was detected a few times. V usage is TRBV9 and J usage is TRBJ1-1; possible D gene TRBD1, 5 bases. CDR1 and CDR2 from the germline V gene are SGDLS and YYNGEE. This CDR3 is 13 amino acids long. V was trimmed by 4 bases and J by 3 bases, leaving 10 bases between them. This CDR3 reads CASSPARDTEAFF. For the CDR3, the DNA is TGTGCCAGCAGCCCCGCCAGGGACACTGAAGCTTTCTTT.

The V call is TRBV6-2 or TRBV6-3, the J call TRBJ1-1; maybe TRBD1 (6 bases). V was pared by 6 bases and J by 1 base, with 15 bases between. There are 15 residues in the CDR3. Germline V gives CDR1 MNHEY, CDR2 SVGEGT. The CDR3 bases are TGTGCCAGCAGCCTTCGGACAGTTAGGAACACTGAAGCTTTCTTT. Protein product: CASSLRTVRNTEAFF.

The chain recombines TRBV14 with TRBJ2-1; 7 bases map to TRBD2. CDR3 length: 16 residues. Unmatched junction bases numbered 9, after V lost 2 bases and J lost 5 bases. Germline V lookup: CDR1 SGHDN, CDR2 FVKESK. The CDR3 DNA follows: TGTGCCAGCAGCCAATGGGGGGAGGGACCACACAATGAGCAGTTCTTC. Translation: CASSQWGEGPHNEQFF.

On this clone: A junction boundary mismatches the germline segment, possibly from a read error. V is TRBV9 and J is TRBJ2-1; 10 bases map to TRBD2. Germline V CDR1 and CDR2: SGDLS, YYNGEE. The CDR3 is made up of 15 amino acids. This CDR3 is CASSVDSGGFNEQLF. The CDR3 DNA reads TGTGCCAGCAGCGTAGATAGCGGGGGGTTCAATGAGCAGCTCTTC.

This clone was seen a few times. The CDR3: CASSLRAGGADTIYF. CDR3 coding DNA: TGTGCCAGCAGCTTAAGAGCAGGGGGCGCAGACACCATATATTTT. The chain is built from TRBV11-2 and TRBJ1-3; 8 nucleotides match TRBD1. This CDR3 contains 15 residues. Trimming cost V 2 bases and J 8 bases; bases outside gene matches: 8. Germline CDR1 SGHAT, CDR2 FQNNGV.

The J gene is TRBJ2-3, the V gene TRBV7-3; 7 bases line up with TRBD2. Germline CDR1 reads SGHTA; CDR2 reads FQGTGA. The J segment lost 8 bases and the V segment lost 4 bases, leaving 12 bases of the junction unmatched. This CDR3 region has 15 residues. The CDR3 nucleotides are TGTGCCAGCAGCTCCGGTGGGGCGGGAGTATTTACGCAGTATTTT. Translation: CASSSGGAGVFTQYF.

In the case of this clone: Other DNA sequences from this sample encode an identical CDR3 as well. The chain has TRBV15 and TRBJ2-1; 8 bases line up with TRBD2. This CDR3 contains 16 residues. The V gene's germline CDR1 is LNHNV and CDR2 YYDKDF (reference sequence). The junction had 2 bases not matched to a gene; V was cut back by 0 bases and J by 1 base. The CDR3 DNA follows: TGTGCCACCAGCAGAGATCTAGCGGGTTCCTACAATGAGCAGTTCTTC. It is translated as CATSRDLAGSYNEQFF.

The V gene is TRBV27, the J gene TRBJ2-1; 7 bases align to TRBD2. Germline V gives CDR1 MNHEY, CDR2 SMNVEV (reference sequence). The CDR3 covers 13 residues. V lost 7 bases to trimming and J lost 4 bases; unmatched junction nucleotides: 4. CDR3 protein: CASTAGRYNEQFF. The CDR3 region has the DNA TGTGCCAGCACAGCGGGGCGATACAATGAGCAGTTCTTC.

This chain connects TRBV7-2 to TRBJ2-3, with D possibly matching TRBD2 (6 bases). The germline CDR1 and CDR2 sequences are SGHTA and FQGNSA. The V gene lost 3 bases and the J gene lost 4 bases, with 11 bases spanning the gap. The length of the CDR3 is 14 residues. This CDR3 is CASSFRDLADTQYF. The DNA of the CDR3 is TGTGCCAGCAGCTTCAGGGACTTGGCAGATACGCAGTATTTT.

The chain combines TRBV5-5 with TRBJ1-2; 7 positions agree with TRBD1. The trim removed 0 bases at V and 8 bases at J, leaving 10 bases unmatched. This CDR3 contains 15 residues. Germline CDR1 SGHKS, CDR2 YYEKEE (reference sequence). The CDR3 DNA sequence: TGTGCCAGCAGCTTGGGCTCCGGACAGGCCTCAGGCTACACCTTC. This encodes CASSLGSGQASGYTF.

The V gene is TRBV2, the J gene TRBJ2-7, with 8 bases that match TRBD2. V was pared by 3 bases and J by 0 bases, with 7 bases of the junction left unmatched. Germline CDR1 SNHLY, CDR2 FYNNEI. This CDR3 is 16 amino acids long. Here the CDR3 DNA reads TGTGCCAGCAGTGAGCCTAGCGGGCTGAGCTCCTACGAGCAGTACTTC. It encodes CASSEPSGLSSYEQYF.

V usage is TRBV6-5 and J usage is TRBJ2-7; TRBD1 aligns across 8 bases. CDR1 MNHEY and CDR2 SVGAGI come from the germline V gene. The CDR3 length is 14 residues. The ends lost 6 bases at V and 7 bases at J; junction bases unmatched: 11. CDR3 in amino acids: CASRLPGQGSEQYF. The CDR3 DNA is TGTGCCAGCAGGCTCCCAGGACAGGGTTCGGAGCAGTACTTC.

The genes are TRBV6-5 and TRBJ2-7; D not resolved. V was clipped by 0 bases and J by 1 base, with 7 bases between them. Germline CDR1 MNHEY, CDR2 SVGAGI. The CDR3 consists of 14 residues. In DNA, the CDR3 is TGTGCCAGCAGTTACTCCCCCCGTTCCTACGAGCAGTACTTC. Its protein is CASSYSPRSYEQYF.

The chain recombines TRBV19 with TRBJ2-1; TRBD1 aligns across 8 bases. V dropped 2 bases and J dropped 9; count of bases not matched to a gene: 3. The CDR3 covers 13 residues. Germline loops: CDR1 LNHDA, CDR2 SQIVND (reference sequence). This chain's CDR3 is CASSILQGGEQFF. The CDR3 region has the DNA TGTGCCAGTAGTATACTACAGGGGGGTGAGCAGTTCTTC.

This clone was found once. The chain combines TRBV7-2 with TRBJ1-1; the D is unclear. CDR1 SGHTA and CDR2 FQGNSA come from the germline V gene. V was pared by 1 base and J by 7 bases, with 10 bases between. The CDR3 runs to 13 residues. The CDR3 DNA reads as TGTGCCAGCAGCTTAGTTCCGGGGAGTGAAGCTTTCTTT. Its protein product is CASSLVPGSEAFF.

This chain links TRBV19 with TRBJ2-1; 8 bases are a match to TRBD1. V shed 5 bases and J 0 bases; nucleotides not matched to a gene: 6. The CDR3 totals 16 residues. CDR1 and CDR2 from the germline V gene are LNHDA and SQIVND (reference sequence). Here the CDR3 DNA reads TGTGCCAGTAGTGTGACAGGGGACAGCTCCTACAATGAGCAGTTCTTC. The encoded protein is CASSVTGDSSYNEQFF.

The DNA for the CDR3 is TGTGCCAGCAGCCGAGCCCCGGGACAGAAGACCTACGAGCAGTACTTC. It translates to CASSRAPGQKTYEQYF. The V and J genes are TRBV6-2 or TRBV6-3 and TRBJ2-7, with TRBD1 identical over 7 bases. The CDR3 has 16 amino acids. V lost 6 bases and J lost 2; bases outside the gene matches: 13. Germline V gene data show CDR1 as MNHEY and CDR2 as SVGEGT.

V is TRBV5-1 and J is TRBJ2-3, with 7 positions matching TRBD1. With V trimmed by 6 bases and J by 6 bases, 7 bases remained unmatched. This CDR3 region has 13 residues. Germline V CDR1 and CDR2: SGHRS, YFSETQ. Written as DNA, the CDR3 is TGCGCCAGCACCCCAAGGGGGCGGGATACGCAGTATTTT. This encodes CASTPRGRDTQYF.

The chain combines TRBV5-5 with TRBJ2-2, with 7 positions matching TRBD1. Germline CDR1 SGHKS, CDR2 YYEKEE (reference sequence). The trim removed 0 bases at V and 0 bases at J, leaving 5 bases unmatched. CDR3 length equals 17 residues. The CDR3 loop reads CASSLDPTGTNTGELFF. The CDR3 coding sequence is TGTGCCAGCAGCTTGGACCCGACAGGGACGAACACCGGGGAGCTGTTTTTT. Complete variable domain (other parts from reference TRBV5-5 and TRBJ2-2): DAGVTQSPTHLIKTRGQQVTLRCSPISGHKSVSWYQQVLGQGPQFIFQYYEKEERGRGNFPDRFSARQFPNYSSELNVNALLLGDSALYLCASSLDPTGTNTGELFFGEGSRLTVL.